This T cell receptor (beta chain) was sequenced in a study of blood T cell repertoires in COVID-19. Measured with immunoSEQ multiplex PCR; TCRdb has only the in-frame clones, and not every one. Counted here are more than 350,000 clones, 80% to 90% occurring once; the ten biggest clones make up roughly 0.99%. Cohort assignment relied on participant-reported clinical history. Cohort 3 recovery required two negative PCRs, clearance, or symptom resolution. This clone appeared once. Per the germline V gene, CDR1 is LGHDT and CDR2 is YNNKEL (reference sequence). The length of the CDR3 is 14 residues. Deletions cut 3 bases from V and 1 base from J, with 6 bases between.

The source material was PBMCs or T cells enriched from blood (not recorded which). The gene calls are TRBV3-1 (or the pseudogene TRBV3-2) and TRBJ2-2, with D uncertain. The TCR sequence derives from a man between 18 and 35 years old who had recovered from COVID-19. This CDR3 reads CASSHIENTGELFF. CDR3 DNA: TGTGCCAGCAGCCACATAGAGAACACCGGGGAGCTGTTTTTT.